The 6 T cell receptor beta chains below all came from one sample that was sequenced in a study of blood T cell repertoires in COVID-19. Produced via immunoSEQ multiplex PCR; TCRdb's table is partial and in-frame only. This repertoire shows some 110,000 clones, roughly nine tenths found once; its top ten account for under 2%. The material sequenced was peripheral blood. The receptors shown here come from a human donor with active COVID-19. The donor label of this sample is uncertain.

V usage is TRBV5-1 and J usage is TRBJ2-1, with 8 positions matching TRBD1. The trim removed 0 bases at V and 10 bases at J, leaving 9 bases unmatched. Germline V CDR1 and CDR2: SGHRS, YFSETQ. This CDR3 spans 15 amino acids. CDR3 sequence (DNA): TGCGCCAGCAGCTTGGGGACAGGGCCCCTCTGGGAGCAGTTCTTC. It yields the protein CASSLGTGPLWEQFF.

V usage is TRBV27 and J usage is TRBJ2-7; 9 nucleotides align to TRBD1. V lost 2 bases, J lost 5 bases, and 4 bases stayed unmatched. This CDR3 is 14 amino acids long. Germline V gene lookup returns CDR1 MNHEY and CDR2 SMNVEV (reference sequence). DNA for the CDR3: TGTGCCAGCAGTTTAGGACAGGGGATGAACGAGCAGTACTTC. Its translation is CASSLGQGMNEQYF.

This CDR3 is CASSQGTGGGQETQYF. CDR3 nucleotides: TGCGCCAGCAGCCAAGGGACAGGGGGTGGCCAAGAGACCCAGTACTTC. The chain employs TRBV4-1 and TRBJ2-5, with 10 bases aligning to TRBD1. Per germline, CDR1 MGHRA and CDR2 YSYEKL. The V and J ends lost 1 base and 1 base, in that order; junction bases with no gene match: 3. The CDR3 is 16 amino acids.

The chain combines TRBV7-2 with TRBJ2-7; TRBD1 aligns across 9 bases. CDR1 is SGHTA, CDR2 FQGNSA, per germline. This CDR3 spans 18 amino acids. V lost 1 base, J lost 2 bases, and 12 bases stayed unmatched. CDR3 residues: CASSLDRGSWDRAYEQYF. CDR3 DNA: TGTGCCAGCAGCTTAGATCGAGGAAGTTGGGACAGGGCCTACGAGCAGTACTTC.

The chain couples TRBV27 to TRBJ1-4; D uncertain. CDR3 size: 15 residues. Between the trimmed V and J ends, which lost 0 bases and 6 bases, there was a span of 11 bases. Per the germline V gene, CDR1 is MNHEY and CDR2 is SMNVEV (reference sequence). The CDR3 is CASSLSGGRHEKLFF. In DNA form, the CDR3 reads TGTGCCAGCAGTTTATCCGGAGGGAGGCATGAAAAACTGTTTTTT.

This clone has just a few counts. The chain employs TRBV7-2 and TRBJ1-2, with a weak D call TRBD1 (6 bases). The V end was cut by 3 bases, the J end by 1 base, with 12 bases between. CDR3 size: 15 residues. In germline, CDR1 is SGHTA, CDR2 FQGNSA. The CDR3 protein is CASSFDRTRNYGYTF. CDR3 DNA sequence: TGTGCCAGCAGCTTTGACAGGACCCGTAACTATGGCTACACCTTC.